The next 15 T cell receptor beta chains were all read from a single sample in a study of CD8+CD57+ T cells in acquired aplastic anemia. An expansion of CD8+CD57+ cells by flow cytometry had been shown in patients chosen for sequencing. Profiles of TCR beta VDJ and CDR3 were generated from a genomic DNA template. TCRdb independently ran MiXCR on the reads; one entry per CDR3 protein. The sample consists of 160,000 or so distinct CDR3 sequences, around 75% of them appearing once. Source material: sorted CD4+, CD8+, or CD8+CD57+ T cells (not recorded which) from PBMCs. Receptor source: a human donor with aplastic anemia.

In regard to this clonotype: A clone one base away is much larger, so this may be a read error. V and J are TRBV5-5 and TRBJ2-3; 8 nucleotides line up with TRBD2. Germline values: CDR1 SGHKS, CDR2 YYEKEE (reference sequence). V shed 4 bases and J 14 bases; nucleotides not matched to a gene: 9. The CDR3 contains 12 residues. Here the CDR3 DNA reads TGTGCCAGCAGCGTCCCCCGGGGGGGCCTGTATTTT. Translating gives CASSVPRGGLYF.

The rearrangement joins TRBV25-1 to TRBJ1-1; 9 bases match TRBD1. Germline V lookup: CDR1 MGHDK, CDR2 SYGVNS. V trimming: 3 bases; J trimming: 4 bases; junction bases outside the gene matches: 9. The CDR3 is 16 residues long. The CDR3 sequence is CASSDLGQGWGTEAFF. The DNA for the CDR3 is TGTGCCAGCAGTGACTTGGGACAGGGATGGGGCACTGAAGCTTTCTTT.

This sequence joins TRBV20-1 and TRBJ2-2; D uncertain. Per the germline V gene, CDR1 is DFQATT and CDR2 is SNEGSKA (reference sequence). The CDR3 is 13 amino acids. The chain's CDR3 is CAVQTLNTGELFF. The CDR3, as DNA: TGCGCCGTCCAGACCCTAAACACCGGGGAGCTGTTTTTT.

This clonotype was detected a few times. The genes are TRBV7-9 and TRBJ2-7; D call uncertain. Germline CDR1 SEHNR, CDR2 FQNEAQ (reference sequence). This CDR3 has 12 amino acids. V lost 0 bases to trimming and J lost 4 bases, with 4 bases between them. The CDR3 coding sequence is TGTGCCAGCAGCTTAGCCGATTACGAGCAGTACTTC. This sequence encodes CASSLADYEQYF.

The genes are TRBV10-1 and TRBJ2-7, with D unresolved. CDR1 WNHNN and CDR2 SYGVQD come from the germline V gene (reference sequence). The CDR3 contains 12 residues. In DNA, the CDR3 is TGCGCCAGCAGTGACTCCCGCTACGAGCAGCACGTC. The encoded protein is CASSDSRYEQHV.

The J gene is TRBJ2-7, the V gene TRBV19; 7 bases line up with TRBD2. V lost 5 bases to trimming and J lost 1 base; unmatched junction nucleotides: 11. Germline V lookup: CDR1 LNHDA, CDR2 SQIVND (reference sequence). The length of the CDR3 is 16 residues. This chain's CDR3 is CASSVDASSGSYEQYF. DNA for the CDR3: TGTGCCAGTAGTGTCGATGCGTCTAGCGGTTCCTACGAGCAGTACTTC.

The J gene is TRBJ1-6, the V gene TRBV12-3 or TRBV12-4, with no clear D. The V and J ends lost 6 bases and 13 bases respectively, with 13 bases between them. The CDR3 has 12 residues. The DNA for the CDR3 is TGTGCCAGCAGCACCGGGCAGTCCCCCCTCCACTTT. It translates to CASSTGQSPLHF.

The chain employs TRBV19 and TRBJ2-7, with TRBD1 matching over 12 bases. Germline V lookup: CDR1 LNHDA, CDR2 SQIVND (reference sequence). The CDR3 runs 14 residues. The V gene end was trimmed by 9 bases and the J gene end by 4 bases; junction bases not matched to a gene: 7. This CDR3 reads CASRGTGGIYEQYF. In DNA form, the CDR3 reads TGTGCCAGCAGGGGGACAGGGGGCATTTACGAGCAGTACTTC.

The chain employs TRBV7-9 and TRBJ1-2; TRBD1 matches at 7 bases. Germline CDR1 is SEHNR and CDR2 is FQNEAQ (reference sequence). V lost 5 bases, J lost 6 bases, and 6 bases stayed unmatched. The CDR3 has 13 residues. Here the CDR3 reads CASSPTGVNGYTF. CDR3 bases: TGTGCCAGCAGCCCAACAGGGGTAAATGGCTACACCTTC.

The CDR3 loop is CASSLMGGKNTEAFF. The CDR3 DNA follows: TGTGCCAGCAGCCTTATGGGGGGGAAGAACACTGAAGCTTTCTTT. The rearrangement links TRBV9 to TRBJ1-1; a weak D match, TRBD1 (5 bases). V was trimmed by 4 bases and J by 1 base, leaving 14 bases between them. The germline gives CDR1 SGDLS, CDR2 YYNGEE. The CDR3 has 15 amino acids.

The CDR3 region is CASSTGQHYEQYF. The DNA of the CDR3 is TGTGCCAGCAGCACCGGACAGCACTACGAGCAGTACTTC. The gene calls are TRBV7-2 and TRBJ2-7; a possible D gene is TRBD1 (6 bases). CDR1 SGHTA and CDR2 FQGNSA come from the germline V gene. V lost 5 bases to trimming and J lost 3 bases, with 11 bases between them. This CDR3 is 13 amino acids long. Filled out from reference TRBV7-2 and TRBJ2-7, the complete variable domain reads GAGVSQSPSNKVTEKGKDVELRCDPISGHTALYWYRQSLGQGLEFLIYFQGNSAPDKSGLPSDRFSAERTGGSVSTLTIQRTQQEDSAVYLCASSTGQHYEQYFGPGTRLTVT.

Regarding this clonotype: A read error is possible here, since a much larger clone lies one base away. The chain joins TRBV6-4 to TRBJ2-5, with no clear D. The DNA end is a closer match to TRBJ2-7, so the J assignment may be wrong. The CDR3 extends over 15 amino acids. Germline V gene lookup returns CDR1 MRHNA and CDR2 SNTAGT. The CDR3 loop reads CASSQPGLSFYEQYF. CDR3 DNA sequence: TGTGCCAGCAGCCAACCCGGTTTGAGCTTCTACGAGCAGTACTTC.

The V gene is TRBV7-9, the J gene TRBJ2-7, with a weak D call TRBD1 (5 bases). This CDR3 region has 12 residues. Trimming left V 3 bases short and J 5 bases short, with 8 bases between. Germline V gene data show CDR1 as SEHNR and CDR2 as FQNEAQ (reference sequence). The CDR3 is CASSFIGDEQYF. CDR3 bases: TGTGCCAGCAGCTTCATAGGGGACGAGCAGTACTTC.

The chain employs TRBV2 and TRBJ1-2, with D perhaps TRBD1 (6 bases). Germline V lookup: CDR1 SNHLY, CDR2 FYNNEI. V was trimmed by 6 bases and J by 5 bases, leaving 13 bases between them. The length of the CDR3 is 13 residues. CDR3 loop: CASRRGAPYGYTF. The CDR3 DNA reads as TGTGCCAGCAGACGGGGGGCGCCTTATGGCTACACCTTC.

The chain couples TRBV9 to TRBJ1-5; D is unresolved. Deletions cut 3 bases from V and 2 bases from J, with 9 bases between. The CDR3 extends over 14 amino acids. Germline values: CDR1 SGDLS, CDR2 YYNGEE. The CDR3, as DNA: TGTGCCAGCAGCGACACAACCGGCAATCAGCCCCAGCATTTT. Encoded protein: CASSDTTGNQPQHF.